Below, one T cell receptor beta chain is given with its context. This specimen belongs to a study of blood T cell repertoires in COVID-19. The CDR3 is 13 residues long. Germline CDR1 reads SGHAT; CDR2 reads FQNNGV. Trimming took 3 bases from V and 8 from J; bases not matched to a gene: 5. Under the authors' procedure: Reference gene primer amplification gave estimated nucleated cell counts. Method: immunoSEQ multiplex PCR; TCRdb's copy keeps in-frame clones and lacks some. V and J calls and clone size are as listed in that table; D and trimming were resolved from the DNA. The sample holds under 250,000 clones, roughly 83% seen once.

The rearrangement links TRBV11-2 to TRBJ1-1, with 8 bases matching TRBD1. The TCR comes from a woman aged 70-85 years with active or convalescent COVID-19. Sequencing was carried out using peripheral blood. In nucleotides, the CDR3 is TGTGCCAGCAGCTTTATCGGACAGGGCGAAGCTTTCTTT. Translated: CASSFIGQGEAFF.